These T cell receptor beta chains were read from a single sample in a study of T cells in Graves' hyperthyroidism and ophthalmopathy. TCRdb fed the multiplex PCR reads into MiXCR, producing one record per CDR3 protein. The table includes 500,000 to 650,000 distinct CDR3 sequences, approximately 17% detected once. The source material was blood. These receptor sequences come from a woman aged 18-29 years with Graves' ophthalmopathy. The CDR3 runs from the conserved cysteine through the conserved F or W. A D gene is named only where the DNA matches it firmly. The size entry is marked missing in some rows and otherwise reads once, few, many or a size class.

v_gene	d_gene	j_gene	abundance	CDR3aa	CDR3nt
TRBV20-1	TRBD2	TRBJ2-1	many	CSARDVGGINEQFF	TGCAGTGCTAGAGATGTGGGGGGGATCAATGAGCAGTTCTTC
TRBV27	NA	TRBJ1-1	NA	CAGSLRTPNTEAFF	TGTGCCGGCAGTTTAAGGACACCGAACACTGAAGCTTTCTTT
TRBV12-3/TRBV12-4	NA	TRBJ2-3	many	CASALAELGTDTQYF	TGTGCCAGCGCCTTGGCGGAGTTGGGCACAGATACGCAGTATTTT
TRBV19	NA	TRBJ1-6	NA	CATRGGRNNSPLHF	TGTGCCACCAGAGGGGGAAGGAATAATTCACCCCTCCACTTT
TRBV2	NA	TRBJ1-5	many	CASSEGTGPHQPQHF	TGTGCCAGCAGTGAAGGAACAGGGCCGCATCAGCCCCAGCATTTT
TRBV30	TRBD1	TRBJ1-1	NA	CAWSLLTGVVAEAFF	TGTGCCTGGAGTCTGCTTACAGGGGTCGTAGCTGAAGCTTTCTTT
TRBV15	TRBD1	TRBJ1-1	NA	CATSSTGTGGTFF	TGTGCCACCAGCAGCACCGGGACAGGGGGGACTTTCTTT
TRBV29-1	TRBD2	TRBJ2-3	NA	CSVRLAGVQDTQYF	TGCAGCGTCCGACTAGCGGGAGTCCAAGATACGCAGTATTTT
TRBV11-3	NA	TRBJ2-1	many	CASSSPAGEQFF	TGTGCCAGCAGCTCCCCGGCGGGCGAGCAGTTCTTC
TRBV10-3	NA	TRBJ1-5	many	CAISHGPPSGNQPQHF	TGTGCCATCAGTCATGGACCCCCGAGCGGTAATCAGCCCCAGCATTTT
TRBV28	TRBD1	TRBJ2-1	NA	CASRRLGTGGYNEQFF	TGTGCCAGCAGGAGACTCGGGACAGGGGGCTACAATGAGCAGTTCTTC
TRBV27	NA	TRBJ2-7	few	CASSSLLTVYEQYF	TGTGCCAGCAGTTCCCTTCTGACAGTATACGAGCAGTACTTC
TRBV25-1	NA	TRBJ1-1	NA	CAGSESPGGTEAFF	TGTGCCGGCAGTGAATCGCCTGGGGGGACTGAAGCTTTCTTT
TRBV3-1	NA	TRBJ1-6	NA	CASSSQGFGLSRYLPSLHF	TGTGCCAGCAGCTCTCAGGGTTTCGGCCTTTCTCGGTACCTTCCGTCCCTCCACTTT
TRBV5-6	NA	TRBJ1-2	many	CASSLIGTYLYGYTF	TGTGCCAGCAGCTTAATCGGGACCTATCTTTATGGCTACACCTTC
TRBV5-1	NA	TRBJ1-2	few	CASTPGGYGYTF	TGCGCCAGCACCCCCGGGGGCTATGGCTACACCTTC
TRBV7-9	NA	TRBJ2-3	NA	CASSLGKGWSTDTQYF	TGTGCCAGCAGCTTAGGAAAGGGATGGAGCACAGATACGCAGTATTTT
TRBV6-1	NA	TRBJ2-7	few	CASSYYTSSYEQYF	TGTGCCAGCAGCTATTATACTTCCTCCTACGAGCAGTACTTC
TRBV7-9	NA	TRBJ2-1	NA	CASSLGQTYEQFF	TGTGCCAGCAGCTTAGGACAGACGTACGAGCAGTTCTTC
TRBV7-9	TRBD1	TRBJ1-1	many	CASSRPGTGKAFF	TGTGCCAGCAGTCGTCCCGGGACAGGGAAAGCTTTCTTT
TRBV20-1	NA	TRBJ1-5	few	CSARTTENSNQPQHF	TGCAGTGCTAGAACCACAGAGAATAGCAATCAGCCCCAGCATTTT
TRBV29-1	NA	TRBJ2-2	few	CSTPAGNTGELFF	TGCAGCACCCCAGCGGGGAACACCGGGGAGCTGTTTTTT
TRBV19	TRBD2	TRBJ2-5	NA	CASSIGGLAGFQETQYF	TGTGCCAGTAGTATAGGGGGACTAGCGGGGTTCCAAGAGACCCAGTACTTC
TRBV5-1	NA	TRBJ1-1	few	CASSIRDGEAFF	TGCGCCAGCAGCATCCGGGACGGTGAAGCTTTCTTT
TRBV12-3/TRBV12-4	NA	TRBJ1-2	NA	CASSLYRDGGYTF	TGTGCCAGCAGTTTATATAGGGATGGTGGCTACACCTTC
TRBV7-2	NA	TRBJ1-1	many	CASSSSRGQPGRAFF	TGTGCCAGCAGCAGTAGTAGGGGTCAGCCCGGTCGGGCTTTCTTT
TRBV6-5	NA	TRBJ1-2	NA	CAQQEIIGDNYGYTF	TGTGCCCAGCAGGAGATCATCGGGGATAACTATGGCTACACCTTC
TRBV10-3	NA	TRBJ1-3	NA	CAIAITSGNTIYF	TGTGCCATCGCCATAACCTCTGGAAACACCATATATTTT
TRBV30	TRBD1	TRBJ1-1	NA	CAWRQDRLNTEAFF	TGTGCCTGGAGACAGGACAGGTTAAACACTGAAGCTTTCTTT
TRBV28	NA	TRBJ1-2	many	CASSYILSTGGGYTF	TGTGCCAGCAGTTACATCCTGAGCACAGGCGGGGGCTACACCTTC
TRBV30	TRBD1	TRBJ2-3	many	CAWSVDRATTDTQYF	TGTGCCTGGAGTGTGGACAGGGCAACAACAGATACGCAGTATTTT
TRBV7-9	NA	TRBJ2-1	many	CASSLAGGTDNEQFF	TGTGCCAGCAGCTTAGCAGGCGGGACCGACAATGAGCAGTTCTTC
TRBV2	TRBD2	TRBJ2-3	many	CASRVGAGGGTDTQYF	TGTGCCAGCAGGGTCGGAGCGGGAGGTGGCACAGATACGCAGTATTTT
TRBV6-9	NA	TRBJ2-3	few	CASSYGRTSTDTQYF	TGTGCCAGCAGTTACGGCAGGACTAGCACAGATACGCAGTATTTT
TRBV7-2	NA	TRBJ2-3	NA	CASSLVPGPDTQYF	TGTGCCAGCAGCTTAGTTCCAGGGCCAGATACGCAGTATTTT
TRBV27	TRBD1	TRBJ2-1	many	CASSLSPGTGYEQFF	TGTGCCAGCAGCTTGAGCCCAGGGACAGGCTATGAGCAGTTCTTC
TRBV28	TRBD2	TRBJ2-3	many	CASAGRGRADTQYF	TGTGCCAGCGCAGGGAGGGGAAGGGCGGATACGCAGTATTTT
TRBV4-3	TRBD1	TRBJ1-2	NA	CASSQWDRGGYGYTF	TGCGCCAGCAGCCAATGGGACAGGGGTGGCTATGGCTACACCTTC
TRBV28	NA	TRBJ1-3	NA	CASSYPPRTRSGNTIYF	TGTGCCAGCAGTTACCCCCCCCGGACACGCTCTGGAAACACCATATATTTT
TRBV12-3/TRBV12-4	NA	TRBJ1-1	many	CASSPQNRLEAFF	TGTGCCAGCAGTCCCCAAAACAGACTTGAAGCTTTCTTT
TRBV19	NA	TRBJ2-2	NA	CASSIKGGTELFF	TGTGCCAGTAGTATAAAGGGGGGTACGGAGCTGTTTTTT
TRBV30	NA	TRBJ2-7	few	CAWSVLEGHYEQYF	TGTGCCTGGAGTGTACTAGAGGGCCACTACGAGCAGTACTTC
TRBV7-9	TRBD1	TRBJ2-7	many	CASSPHPRTGDLSYEQYF	TGTGCCAGCAGCCCGCATCCCCGGACAGGAGACCTCTCCTACGAGCAGTACTTC
TRBV28	TRBD2	TRBJ2-7	NA	CASSLGLAGGDSYEQYF	TGTGCCAGCAGTTTGGGGCTAGCGGGAGGGGATTCCTACGAGCAGTACTTC
TRBV12-3/TRBV12-4	TRBD1	TRBJ2-3	many	CASSLRGQGWSTDTQYF	TGTGCCAGCAGTCTAAGGGGACAGGGCTGGAGCACAGATACGCAGTATTTT
TRBV30	NA	TRBJ2-2	few	CAWSVFRHRTGELFF	TGTGCCTGGAGTGTATTCCGACATAGGACCGGGGAGCTGTTTTTT
TRBV6-8	TRBD1	TRBJ2-3	NA	CASTDSELDRNQGGTTDTQYF	TGTGCCAGCACCGACTCTGAATTGGACAGGAACCAAGGGGGAACCACAGATACGCAGTATTTT
TRBV28	TRBD1	TRBJ1-1	many	CASSLTGQGAEAFF	TGTGCCAGCAGTTTAACGGGACAGGGCGCTGAAGCTTTCTTT
TRBV30	NA	TRBJ1-1	many	CAWSVSLEAFF	TGTGCCTGGAGTGTCAGCCTTGAAGCTTTCTTT
TRBV13	NA	TRBJ2-7	many	CASSLALTYEQYF	TGTGCCAGCAGCTTAGCACTAACCTACGAGCAGTACTTC
TRBV11-2	TRBD2	TRBJ2-1	many	CASSSRVSGGSYNEQFF	TGTGCCAGCAGCTCTAGGGTTAGCGGGGGCTCCTACAATGAGCAGTTCTTC
TRBV5-1	TRBD1	TRBJ2-7	NA	CASSAAGQGSYEQYF	TGCGCCAGCAGCGCGGCGGGACAGGGCTCCTACGAGCAGTACTTC
TRBV30	NA	TRBJ2-7	many	CAWSLGGAVYEQYF	TGTGCCTGGAGTTTGGGCGGAGCGGTATACGAGCAGTACTTC
TRBV27	TRBD1	TRBJ2-7	many	CASGSLDQGVYEQYF	TGTGCCAGCGGATCGCTTGACCAGGGGGTCTACGAGCAGTACTTC
TRBV4-1	NA	TRBJ2-1	NA	CASSPWAGAEGFGQFF	TGCGCCAGCAGCCCGTGGGCCGGGGCCGAGGGTTTTGGGCAGTTCTTC
TRBV28	TRBD1	TRBJ1-3	few	CASSSTRDRGGPGNTIYF	TGTGCCAGCAGTTCAACCCGGGACAGGGGTGGGCCCGGAAACACCATATATTTT
TRBV7-8	TRBD1	TRBJ2-5	NA	CASGDRVIQETQYF	TGTGCCAGCGGGGACAGGGTAATCCAAGAGACCCAGTACTTC
TRBV6-5	TRBD1	TRBJ1-6	few	CASSYTVTLGRGLGSPLHF	TGTGCCAGCAGTTACACGGTAACACTCGGTAGGGGGCTGGGATCACCCCTCCACTTT
TRBV6-2/TRBV6-3	NA	TRBJ1-4	few	CASSYERGANEKLFF	TGTGCCAGCAGTTACGAGAGGGGAGCTAATGAAAAACTGTTTTTT